This T cell receptor beta chain was sequenced in a study of chemoradiotherapy in HPV16-positive cancers. About the research overall: Functional T-cell assays on a couple of HPV16-positive patients' cells defined candidate HPV-specific clones and common TCR motifs. Study outcomes and limitations: Candidate HPV-specific clones and E7-related TCR motifs grew in tumor during treatment. The functional HPV-specific definition rests on just two HPV16-positive patients.

Profiled with immunoSEQ multiplex PCR; TCRdb holds only in-frame clones, not every one. The repertoire holds around 8,700 clones, 74% seen once, with around 10% in the top ten. In regard to this clone: What it binds is unknown.

Repeated repertoire sampling spanned the course of chemoradiotherapy. V trimming: 0 bases; J trimming: 8 bases; junction bases outside the gene matches: 5. Germline V lookup: CDR1 SGHNT, CDR2 YYREEE (reference sequence). This CDR3 spans 15 amino acids. Sample collection occurred from a patient who underwent chemoradiotherapy. The chain is built from TRBV5-4 and TRBJ1-2, with 12 bases identical to TRBD1. This receptor was obtained from a human donor with HPV-associated anogenital cancer. The CDR3 sequence: CASSLGGQGALGYTF. The CDR3 DNA is TGTGCCAGCAGCTTGGGGGGACAGGGGGCGCTAGGCTACACCTTC. The full variable domain, rest sourced from reference TRBV5-4 and TRBJ1-2, is ETGVTQSPTHLIKTRGQQVTLRCSSQSGHNTVSWYQQALGQGPQFIFQYYREEENGRGNFPPRFSGLQFPNYSSELNVNALELDDSALYLCASSLGGQGALGYTFGSGTRLTVV.